Presented here are 9 T cell receptor beta chains from one specimen sequenced in a study of blood T cell repertoires in COVID-19. Libraries were prepared by immunoSEQ multiplex PCR; TCRdb keeps only in-frame clonotypes and omits some of them. The table shows about 160,000 clones, with about four fifths occurring only once. Sequenced: peripheral blood. The receptors were gathered from a man aged 55 to 70 with active or convalescent COVID-19.

The rearrangement uses TRBV7-2 and TRBJ2-1; D gene ambiguous. The ends were cut back, 2 bases at V and 2 bases at J, with 10 bases in the middle. The length of the CDR3 is 15 residues. CDR1 is SGHTA and CDR2 is FQGNSA in the germline V gene. CDR3 in DNA: TGTGCCAGCAGCTTAAGCGCTGCAACCTACAATGAGCAGTTCTTC. This translates into CASSLSAATYNEQFF.

The chain joins TRBV3-1 (or the pseudogene TRBV3-2) to TRBJ1-5; the D gene is possibly TRBD1 (5 bases). Germline CDR1 is LGHDT and CDR2 is YNNKEL (reference sequence). The CDR3 is 14 residues long. V was cut by 4 bases and J by 2 bases, with 9 bases left in between. In DNA form, the CDR3 reads TGTGCCAGCAGCCCTGGGGGGGGCAATCAGCCCCAGCATTTT. Encoded protein: CASSPGGGNQPQHF.

The chain carries TRBV19 and TRBJ2-4, with 7 bases identical to TRBD1. Germline values: CDR1 LNHDA, CDR2 SQIVND (reference sequence). V was pared by 3 bases and J by 0 bases, with 8 bases of the junction left unmatched. The length of the CDR3 is 17 residues. CDR3 nucleotides: TGTGCCAGTAGTATGGGAACAGGGGACCCAGCCAAAAACATTCAGTACTTC. This gives the protein CASSMGTGDPAKNIQYF.

The V call is TRBV24-1, the J call TRBJ2-1, with a weak D call TRBD1 (6 bases). The germline V gene encodes CDR1 KGHDR and CDR2 SFDVKD. Trimming pared 3 bases from V and 3 bases from J, leaving 8 bases between. The CDR3 totals 14 residues. Written as DNA, the CDR3 is TGTGCCACCAGTGATCGGACAGACTACAATGAGCAGTTCTTC. Translation: CATSDRTDYNEQFF.

J is TRBJ1-4 and V is TRBV6-5; 10 nucleotides agree with TRBD1. Unmatched junction bases numbered 8, after V lost 10 bases and J lost 6 bases. CDR3 size: 14 residues. Germline V gene data show CDR1 as MNHEY and CDR2 as SVGAGI. The chain's CDR3 is CATSDRGHYEKLFF. DNA of the CDR3: TGTGCCACATCCGACAGGGGGCATTATGAAAAACTGTTTTTT.

This clone occurred a few times. The rearrangement joins TRBV19 to TRBJ2-2, with D perhaps TRBD2 (5 bases). The CDR3 is made up of 15 amino acids. Germline V lookup: CDR1 LNHDA, CDR2 SQIVND (reference sequence). V was clipped by 3 bases and J by 4 bases, with 12 bases between them. CDR3 residues: CASSIGSVSTGELFF. The DNA for the CDR3 is TGTGCCAGTAGTATTGGTAGCGTAAGCACCGGGGAGCTGTTTTTT. The full variable domain, with the rest looked up from reference TRBV19 and TRBJ2-2, is DGGITQSPKYLFRKEGQNVTLSCEQNLNHDAMYWYRQDPGQGLRLIYYSQIVNDFQKGDIAEGYSVSREKKESFPLTVTSAQKNPTAFYLCASSIGSVSTGELFFGEGSRLTVL.

The chain uses TRBV21-1 and TRBJ1-5. TRBV21-1 represents a pseudogene. The CDR3 is made up of 11 amino acids. CDR3: CASSPNQPQHF. The CDR3 DNA follows: TGTGCCAGCAGCCCGAATCAGCCCCAGCATTTT.

This sequence joins TRBV3-1 (or the pseudogene TRBV3-2) and TRBJ2-4; D unclear. CDR3 length equals 16 residues. Germline lookup yields CDR1 LGHDT and CDR2 YNNKEL (reference sequence). V was pared by 4 bases and J by 0 bases, with 13 bases between. CDR3 in amino acids: CASSPTGQIAKNIQYF. In DNA form, the CDR3 reads TGTGCCAGCAGCCCTACGGGTCAGATAGCCAAAAACATTCAGTACTTC.

CDR3 sequence reads: CASSLVVVNTEAFF. In DNA, the CDR3 is TGTGCCAGCAGCTTAGTGGTAGTCAACACTGAAGCTTTCTTT. This sequence joins TRBV7-9 and TRBJ1-1, with D unresolved. Germline V gene sequence: CDR1 SEHNR, CDR2 FQNEAQ (reference sequence). V lost 1 base and J lost 2, with 8 bases in between. The CDR3 is 14 amino acids.